This T cell receptor beta chain comes out of a study of identical twins. TCRdb redid the calling of the 5' RACE reads with MiXCR, one entry per CDR3 protein. The data contain nearly 900,000 distinct CDR3 sequences, roughly an eighth of them singletons. These sequences were also reported in another study, on yellow fever vaccine responses in identical twins.

This TCR was sampled from a woman under 30 in good health. Sequences were obtained from PBMCs.

The CDR3 is CATSDPGQGDNEQYF. In DNA, the CDR3 is TGTGCCACCAGTGATCCGGGGCAGGGAGACAACGAGCAGTACTTC. This chain links TRBV24-1 with TRBJ2-7; the D gene could be TRBD1 or TRBD2 (5 bases each). The CDR3 is made up of 15 amino acids. The V end lost 3 bases, the J end lost 5 bases, and 16 bases lay between the germline ends. Germline-derived CDR1 and CDR2 are KGHDR and SFDVKD.